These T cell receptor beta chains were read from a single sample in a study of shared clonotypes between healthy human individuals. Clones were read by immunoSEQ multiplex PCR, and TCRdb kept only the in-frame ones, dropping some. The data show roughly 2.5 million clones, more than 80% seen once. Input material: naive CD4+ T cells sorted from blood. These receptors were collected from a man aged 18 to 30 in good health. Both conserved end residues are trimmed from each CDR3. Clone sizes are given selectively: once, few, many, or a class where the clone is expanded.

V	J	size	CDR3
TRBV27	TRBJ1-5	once	ASSFTSNQPQH
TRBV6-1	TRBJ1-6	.	ASSDRANSPLH
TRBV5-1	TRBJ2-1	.	ASSLAGRSYNEQF
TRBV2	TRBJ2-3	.	ASSGQGTDTQY
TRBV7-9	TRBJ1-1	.	ASTRPEGENTEAF
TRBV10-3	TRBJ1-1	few	AISESRTGTEAF
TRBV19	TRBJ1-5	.	ASSIASPNQPQH
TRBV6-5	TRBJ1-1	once	ASSYSILRSTEAF
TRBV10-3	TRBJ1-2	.	AISESGGYT
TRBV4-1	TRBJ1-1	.	ASSQEEGQKNTEAF
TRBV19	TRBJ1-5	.	ASSIARGNQPQH
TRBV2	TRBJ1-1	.	ASRVTGRTTEAF